Following are 26 T cell receptor beta chains from one sample sequenced in a study of response to subunit inactivated influenza vaccine. MiXCR, run by TCRdb on the RT-PCR reads, gives a single entry per CDR3 protein. The data contain 300,000 to 350,000 distinct CDR3 sequences, around 22% of them singletons. The source material was PBMCs from blood, sampled approximately 22 months after vaccination. These receptors all stem from a man aged 45 to 70 who received an inactivated influenza vaccine.

The V and J genes are TRBV7-9 and TRBJ2-1; a weak D match, TRBD2 (6 bases). The CDR3 extends over 16 amino acids. Germline values: CDR1 SEHNR, CDR2 FQNEAQ (reference sequence). Trimming took off 0 bases at V and 8 bases at J, with 17 bases between the two ends. CDR3 protein: CASSLAQRADLHEQFF. The CDR3 DNA follows: TGTGCCAGCAGCTTAGCCCAGCGGGCCGACCTCCATGAGCAGTTCTTC.

The rearrangement links TRBV5-1 to TRBJ1-4; 7 bases are shared with TRBD1. CDR3 length equals 15 residues. The V segment lost 0 bases and the J segment 4 bases; nucleotides outside the gene matches: 3. Germline V lookup: CDR1 SGHRS, CDR2 YFSETQ. Here the CDR3 reads CASSLVGGSNEKLFF. CDR3 nucleotides: TGCGCCAGCAGCTTGGTAGGGGGCAGTAATGAAAAACTGTTTTTT. Based on the CDR3 plus reference TRBV5-1 and TRBJ1-4, the full variable domain is KAGVTQTPRYLIKTRGQQVTLSCSPISGHRSVSWYQQTPGQGLQFLFEYFSETQRNKGNFPGRFSGRQFSNSRSEMNVSTLELGDSALYLCASSLVGGSNEKLFFGSGTQLSVL.

The sample holds a few counts of this clonotype. The rearrangement links TRBV27 to TRBJ2-7; TRBD2 is a possible D gene (7 bases). CDR1 is MNHEY and CDR2 is SMNVEV in the germline V gene (reference sequence). There are 14 residues in the CDR3. The germline V and J ends were trimmed by 3 bases and 5 bases, with 14 bases remaining between them. The CDR3 protein is CASSFIGGRDEQYF. Here the CDR3 DNA reads TGTGCCAGCAGTTTCATCGGGGGGCGCGACGAGCAGTACTTC.

The V call is TRBV20-1, the J call TRBJ1-4; TRBD1 matches at 9 bases. The V and J ends lost 4 bases and 4 bases, in that order; junction bases with no gene match: 7. There are 15 residues in the CDR3. Germline V gives CDR1 DFQATT, CDR2 SNEGSKA (reference sequence). CDR3 DNA sequence: TGCAGTGCTACCGGGACAGGGTCCGATAATGAAAAACTGTTTTTT. It specifies CSATGTGSDNEKLFF.

A few counts support this clonotype. Mismatch with germline at one junction end may stem from a read error. This chain connects TRBV5-1 to TRBJ1-6; possible D gene TRBD1, 5 bases. The length of the CDR3 is 15 residues. Per germline, CDR1 SGHRS and CDR2 YFSETQ. CDR3 in amino acids: CASTLGVGNNSPLHF. The CDR3 DNA follows: TGCGCCAGCACCTTGGGGGTAGGGAATAATTCACCCCTCCACTTT.

Ten or more counts support this clonotype. V is TRBV29-1 and J is TRBJ1-3, with a weak D call TRBD1 (6 bases). The CDR3 has 13 residues. The germline gives CDR1 SQVTM, CDR2 ANQGSEA. Trimming stripped 4 bases from V and 4 bases from J, with 11 bases between. In nucleotides, the CDR3 is TGCAGCGTTGCGGGACACGGCGGAAACACCATATATTTT. This gives the protein CSVAGHGGNTIYF.

The CDR3 is CASSLGITPGELFF. The CDR3 region has the DNA TGTGCCAGCAGTTTGGGGATAACCCCCGGGGAGCTGTTTTTT. The V gene is TRBV12-3 or TRBV12-4, the J gene TRBJ2-2; D gene ambiguous. The CDR3 runs 14 residues. V was clipped by 3 bases and J by 6 bases, with 11 bases between them.

This clonotype was counted a few times. This chain links TRBV6-5 with TRBJ2-2; D unclear. In germline, CDR1 is MNHEY, CDR2 SVGAGI. Trimming took 2 bases from V and 6 from J, leaving 13 bases between them. This CDR3 contains 15 residues. CDR3 sequence reads: CASSYVTTSPGELFF. CDR3 in DNA: TGTGCCAGCAGTTACGTTACTACCTCTCCCGGGGAGCTGTTTTTT.

The chain combines TRBV7-6 with TRBJ1-5; D is uncertain. The CDR3 is made up of 14 amino acids. CDR1 is SGHVS, CDR2 FNYEAQ, per germline. Trimming took 5 bases from V and 1 from J, leaving 9 bases between them. CDR3 nucleotide sequence: TGTGCCAGCAGCGCTCAGGAAAGCAATCAGCCCCAGCATTTT. Amino acids: CASSAQESNQPQHF.

This clonotype was recorded once. The rearrangement uses TRBV23-1 and TRBJ1-5, with D perhaps TRBD1 (5 bases). TRBV23-1 is classed as an ORF, of uncertain function. Trimming removed 8 bases from V and 2 bases from J, with 13 bases in between. CDR3 length: 14 amino acids. CDR3 loop: CASGGSSRNQPQHF. CDR3 DNA sequence: TGCGCCAGCGGGGGATCTTCGCGCAATCAGCCCCAGCATTTT.

CDR3 loop: CASSQDVLRLGETQYF. Here the CDR3 DNA reads TGTGCCAGCAGCCAAGATGTGTTGCGACTAGGTGAGACCCAGTACTTC. This rearrangement joins TRBV4-2 to TRBJ2-5, with D possibly matching TRBD2 (6 bases). CDR1 and CDR2 (germline): LGHNA, YNFKEQ. There are 16 residues in the CDR3. Trimming took 0 bases from V and 5 from J, leaving 16 bases between them.

In its sample, this clonotype was seen a few times. The chain has TRBV20-1 and TRBJ2-3; perhaps TRBD2 as D (7 bases). This CDR3 has 14 residues. Germline V gene data show CDR1 as DFQATT and CDR2 as SNEGSKA (reference sequence). Trimming removed 2 bases from V and 6 bases from J, with 15 bases in between. This CDR3 reads CSARRGGAGDTQYF. CDR3 coding DNA: TGCAGTGCTAGACGCGGGGGCGCAGGGGATACGCAGTATTTT.

As for this clonotype: The junction does not match germline at one end; this may be a read error. The chain employs TRBV7-6 and TRBJ2-7; 9 bases match TRBD2. The germline V gene encodes CDR1 SGHVS and CDR2 FNYEAQ. This CDR3 region has 15 residues. In DNA, the CDR3 is TGTGCCAGCAGCTTAGAAGGGACTAGCTCCCACGAGCAGTACTTC. Its translation: CASSLEGTSSHEQYF.

The chain recombines TRBV20-1 with TRBJ2-7; D might be TRBD1 (5 bases). In germline, CDR1 is DFQATT, CDR2 SNEGSKA (reference sequence). V lost 5 bases, J lost 2 bases, and 7 bases lay in between. The CDR3 has 11 residues. This chain's CDR3 is CSADRAYEQYF. The CDR3 DNA sequence: TGCAGTGCTGACAGAGCCTACGAGCAGTACTTC.

This chain joins TRBV4-3 and TRBJ1-1; D is perhaps TRBD1 (5 bases). Germline lookup yields CDR1 LGHNA and CDR2 YSLEER. V was shortened by 6 bases and J by 0 bases, with 11 bases between the two germline ends. This CDR3 has 14 amino acids. The CDR3 here is CASSPLRVNTEAFF. DNA for the CDR3: TGCGCCAGCAGTCCACTCAGGGTGAACACTGAAGCTTTCTTT.

The chain links TRBV10-3 to TRBJ1-2; D unresolved. CDR1 and CDR2 (germline): ENHRY, SYGVKD. Trimming took off 0 bases at V and 0 bases at J, with 5 bases between the two ends. The CDR3 spans 14 residues. CDR3: CAISESWSNYGYTF. The CDR3 DNA follows: TGTGCCATCAGTGAGTCATGGTCTAACTATGGCTACACCTTC.

The chain links TRBV7-6 to TRBJ2-5, with 7 bases fitting TRBD2. V trimming: 4 bases; J trimming: 2 bases; junction bases outside the gene matches: 19. The CDR3 extends over 19 amino acids. Germline V gene lookup returns CDR1 SGHVS and CDR2 FNYEAQ. The CDR3 sequence: CASSSFMRGAGTPQETQYF. The CDR3 bases are TGTGCCAGCAGCTCTTTTATGAGAGGAGCGGGGACGCCTCAAGAGACCCAGTACTTC.

The table lists this clonotype with a few counts. The J gene is TRBJ1-2, the V gene TRBV18; the D gene is possibly TRBD1 (5 bases). The CDR3 sequence is 17 residues long. Germline assignment: CDR1 KGHSH and CDR2 LQKENI. V dropped 3 bases and J dropped 3 bases, with 20 bases sitting between them. The chain's CDR3 is CASSPSALGGVDYGYTF. In DNA, the CDR3 is TGTGCCAGCTCACCGTCAGCCTTGGGGGGGGTCGACTATGGCTACACCTTC.

This chain uses TRBV12-5 with TRBJ2-1; no clear D. This CDR3 has 15 residues. The germline V gene encodes CDR1 LGHNT and CDR2 FRNRAP. Trimming took off 3 bases at V and 0 bases at J, with 9 bases between the two ends. This CDR3 is CASGLGVSSYNEQFF. The CDR3 DNA follows: TGTGCTAGTGGTTTAGGTGTGAGCTCCTACAATGAGCAGTTCTTC.

This clonotype was found many times. This chain joins TRBV7-9 and TRBJ1-2; D perhaps matches TRBD1 (6 bases). In germline, CDR1 is SEHNR, CDR2 FQNEAQ (reference sequence). This CDR3 region has 13 residues. V was clipped by 4 bases and J by 4 bases, with 10 bases between them. This chain's CDR3 is CASSSEGGYGYTF. The CDR3 DNA follows: TGTGCCAGCAGCTCCGAGGGGGGCTATGGCTACACCTTC.

This clonotype was observed a few times. This rearrangement joins TRBV24-1 to TRBJ1-5, with TRBD1 as a possible D gene (5 bases). The V gene lost 3 bases and the J gene lost 0 bases, with 8 bases spanning the gap. There are 15 residues in the CDR3. Germline CDR1 and CDR2: KGHDR and SFDVKD. CDR3 residues: CATSDAGTSNQPQHF. For the CDR3, the DNA is TGTGCCACCAGTGATGCGGGGACTAGCAATCAGCCCCAGCATTTT.

To note about this clonotype: A read error may produce the germline difference seen at one junction end. The J gene is TRBJ1-1, the V gene TRBV12-3 or TRBV12-4; D is possibly TRBD1 (6 bases). The CDR3 runs to 12 residues. In DNA form, the CDR3 reads TGTGCCAGCAGCCCGGGGGGGGCTGCACTGCACTTT. This gives the protein CASSPGGAALHF.

This clonotype turned up a few times. The V call is TRBV28, the J call TRBJ2-7, with D unclear. Germline CDR1 and CDR2: MDHEN and SYDVKM. The V and J ends lost 1 base and 0 bases respectively, with 13 bases between them. The CDR3 spans 16 residues. The CDR3 DNA is TGTGCCAGCAGTTTATACTTTCCGGGCAACTCCTACGAGCAGTACTTC. Its protein product is CASSLYFPGNSYEQYF.

This clonotype was seen at least ten times. The chain carries TRBV20-1 and TRBJ1-1; 8 bases are a match to TRBD1. Per germline, CDR1 DFQATT and CDR2 SNEGSKA (reference sequence). The trim removed 4 bases at V and 3 bases at J, leaving 1 base unmatched. The CDR3 consists of 12 residues. CDR3 nucleotides: TGCAGTGCTACGGACAGGGACACTGAAGCTTTCTTT. This translates into CSATDRDTEAFF.

The chain combines TRBV20-1 with TRBJ2-5, with 9 bases fitting TRBD1. Per germline, CDR1 DFQATT and CDR2 SNEGSKA (reference sequence). After removal of 5 bases from V and 3 bases from J, the junction contained 1 base not matched to a gene. This CDR3 spans 12 amino acids. In DNA form, the CDR3 reads TGCAGTGCTGGGACAGGGAAAGAGACCCAGTACTTC. Translated: CSAGTGKETQYF.

This clonotype was seen more than once but under ten times. The chain uses TRBV24-1 and TRBJ1-2; 10 positions match TRBD1. The CDR3 spans 15 residues. Looked up from germline, CDR1 is KGHDR and CDR2 is SFDVKD. After removal of 3 bases from V and 3 bases from J, the junction contained 3 bases not matched to a gene. CDR3 nucleotide sequence: TGTGCCACCAGTGATGCGACAGGGGGCGACTATGGCTACACCTTC. This codes for CATSDATGGDYGYTF.